The sequence of this T cell receptor beta chain was determined in a study of blood T cell repertoires in COVID-19. About the study: Some COVID-19 samples were acute and others convalescent; all came from the United States, Italy and Spain. The analysed material was cDNA or gDNA that came from T cells, B-cell-depleted T cells, or PBMCs.

Original analysis: How many nucleated cells were present was estimated from reference gene primer amplification. Generated by immunoSEQ multiplex PCR, the TCRdb table keeps only in-frame clones and is missing some. V and J calls and clone size are given by that table; D and trimming were obtained from the DNA. The sample comprises some 130,000 clones, 65% to 90% of which are singletons, and approximately 2.2% rests with the top ten. Researchers sorted participants into cohorts using their self-reported clinical history. The CDR3 extends over 15 amino acids. Trimming took off 2 bases at V and 7 bases at J, with 15 bases between the two ends. CDR1 is MNHEY, CDR2 SVGAGI, per germline.

This chain joins TRBV6-5 and TRBJ1-5; tentatively, D is TRBD1 (6 bases). The source of this sequence is a woman between 50 and 59 years old who had recovered from COVID-19. Sequencing was done on a sample of PBMCs or T cells enriched from blood (not recorded which). This chain's CDR3 is CASSYGRGLGQPQHF. DNA of the CDR3: TGTGCCAGCAGTTACGGGCGGGGGCTAGGGCAGCCCCAGCATTTT.